This T cell receptor (beta chain) came from a study of blood T cell repertoires in COVID-19. For the study at large: Whether acute or convalescent, the COVID-19 samples came from the United States, Italy and Spain. From T cells, B-cell-depleted T cells, or PBMCs came the material, which was cDNA or gDNA.

The CDR3 consists of 13 residues. Germline V CDR1 and CDR2: KGHSH, LQKENI. V was trimmed by 3 bases and J by 4 bases, leaving 9 bases between them. Original analysis: Reference gene primer amplification yielded estimated nucleated cell counts. The assay was immunoSEQ multiplex PCR, and TCRdb's table has in-frame clones only and misses some. V, J and clone size were drawn from that table, and D and trimming were deduced from the DNA. This table has some 260,000 clones, 88% appearing once. Material: peripheral blood. The TCR sequence derives from a woman aged 40 to 50 who had recovered from COVID-19. The chain combines TRBV18 with TRBJ1-2, with D possibly being TRBD1 (6 bases). CDR3 region: CASSPEDSYGYTF. The CDR3 DNA sequence: TGTGCCAGCTCACCGGAGGACAGCTATGGCTACACCTTC.